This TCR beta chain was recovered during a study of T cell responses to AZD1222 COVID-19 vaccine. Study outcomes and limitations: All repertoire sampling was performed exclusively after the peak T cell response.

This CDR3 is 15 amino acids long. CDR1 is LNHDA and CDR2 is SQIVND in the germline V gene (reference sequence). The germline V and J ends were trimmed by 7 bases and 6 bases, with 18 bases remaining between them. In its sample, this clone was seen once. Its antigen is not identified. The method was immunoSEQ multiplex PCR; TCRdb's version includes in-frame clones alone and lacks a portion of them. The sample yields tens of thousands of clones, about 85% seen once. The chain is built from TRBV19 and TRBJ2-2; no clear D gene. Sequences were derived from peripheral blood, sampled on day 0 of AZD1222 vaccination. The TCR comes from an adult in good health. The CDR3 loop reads CASNPSFQSAGELFF. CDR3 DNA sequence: TGTGCCAGTAACCCTTCATTTCAGTCGGCCGGGGAGCTGTTTTTT.